One sample yielded the 11 T cell receptor beta chains listed below, sequenced in a study of shared clonotypes between healthy human individuals. Naive CD8 cells lacked CD45RO, underwent positive selection for CCR7 and left out terminally differentiated effector memory CD45RA+ cells. Clones were sequenced by immunoSEQ multiplex PCR, and TCRdb holds only the in-frame ones, with some missing. The sample lists millions of clones; approximately 94% were seen once. The specimen sequenced was naive CD8+ T cells from PBMCs. These TCRs come from a man aged 18 to 35 in good health. Some clones in this sample may be carry-over from other donors' samples.

V and J are TRBV7-9 and TRBJ2-5; tentative D call: TRBD2 (6 bases). The germline V gene encodes CDR1 SEHNR and CDR2 FQNEAQ (reference sequence). V lost 5 bases and J 3 bases, leaving 28 bases between the germline ends. CDR3 length equals 19 residues. The CDR3 coding sequence is TGTGCCAGCAGCCCGGACTCTGTGACTAGATCTTTTTCCAAAGAGACCCAGTACTTC. This codes for CASSPDSVTRSFSKETQYF. Supplemented by reference TRBV7-9 and TRBJ2-5, the full variable domain reads DTGVSQNPRHKITKRGQNVTFRCDPISEHNRLYWYRQTLGQGPEFLTYFQNEAQLEKSRLLSDRFSAERPKGSFSTLEIQRTEQGDSAMYLCASSPDSVTRSFSKETQYFGPGTRLLVL.

V is TRBV14 and J is TRBJ2-1; 7 bases align to TRBD2. V was pared by 4 bases and J by 2 bases, with 5 bases of the junction left unmatched. This CDR3 contains 15 residues. Germline values: CDR1 SGHDN, CDR2 FVKESK. CDR3: CASSRWAGAYNEQFF. For the CDR3, the DNA is TGTGCCAGCAGCCGATGGGCGGGAGCCTACAATGAGCAGTTCTTC.

The V and J genes are TRBV7-2 and TRBJ2-7; 7 bases align to TRBD1. From germline, CDR1 is SGHTA and CDR2 FQGNSA. V lost 2 bases and J lost 4; bases outside the gene matches: 8. The CDR3 runs 15 residues. The DNA for the CDR3 is TGTGCCAGCAGCTTAACGCCGACAGGGTCTTACGAGCAGTACTTC. Translation: CASSLTPTGSYEQYF.

The chain employs TRBV10-1 and TRBJ2-1; 13 positions match TRBD2. Germline CDR1 WNHNN, CDR2 SYGVQD (reference sequence). J lost 2 bases, V lost 9 bases, and 10 bases had no gene match. There are 17 residues in the CDR3. The CDR3 sequence: CASVLAGGPGAYNEQFF. CDR3 nucleotides: TGCGCCAGTGTACTAGCGGGAGGGCCGGGAGCCTACAATGAGCAGTTCTTC.

The chain links TRBV6-5 to TRBJ1-2, with TRBD1 matching over 11 bases. The CDR3 loop spans 15 amino acids. The germline V gene has CDR1 MNHEY and CDR2 SVGAGI. Trimming removed 4 bases from V and 8 bases from J; junction bases left unmatched: 9. CDR3 in amino acids: CASSSRDRGFEGYTF. The CDR3 DNA follows: TGTGCCAGCAGTTCCCGGGACAGGGGGTTTGAAGGCTACACCTTC.

The chain employs TRBV5-5 and TRBJ1-1, with D unclear. V was shortened by 0 bases and J by 6 bases, with 18 bases between the two germline ends. CDR1 and CDR2 from the germline V gene are SGHKS and YYEKEE (reference sequence). The CDR3 is 16 residues long. CDR3 coding DNA: TGTGCCAGCAGCTTGGTGATTATCGGAAGTCGGCCTGAAGCTTTCTTT. Translation: CASSLVIIGSRPEAFF.

CDR3 amino acids: CSVARTSGRGDEQFF. Here the CDR3 DNA reads TGCAGCGTTGCCCGGACTAGCGGGAGAGGCGATGAGCAGTTCTTC. The chain is built from TRBV29-1 and TRBJ2-1, with 13 bases matching TRBD2. After removal of 4 bases from V and 8 bases from J, the junction contained 8 bases not matched to a gene. The CDR3 has 15 amino acids. In germline, CDR1 is SQVTM, CDR2 ANQGSEA.

The chain joins TRBV11-2 to TRBJ2-2, with unresolved D. The ends were cut back, 0 bases at V and 2 bases at J, with 7 bases in the middle. The V gene's germline CDR1 is SGHAT and CDR2 FQNNGV. CDR3 length equals 15 residues. DNA of the CDR3: TGTGCCAGCAGCTTAGAGAGACAAAACACCGGGGAGCTGTTTTTT. This translates into CASSLERQNTGELFF.

The chain joins TRBV19 to TRBJ1-4; TRBD1 might be the D (6 bases). Germline V gene sequence: CDR1 LNHDA, CDR2 SQIVND (reference sequence). This CDR3 contains 19 residues. Trimming stripped 6 bases from V and 0 bases from J, with 23 bases between. In DNA, the CDR3 is TGTGCCAGTAGCTACATGATCCGCAGGGGCGTATCAACTAATGAAAAACTGTTTTTT. Translated: CASSYMIRRGVSTNEKLFF.

This clone was picked up one time. This rearrangement joins TRBV14 to TRBJ2-7; D gene uncertain. Germline lookup yields CDR1 SGHDN and CDR2 FVKESK. Trimming left V 3 bases short and J 0 bases short, with 12 bases between. The CDR3 is 15 amino acids. CDR3 sequence reads: CASSQRLRSSYEQYF. CDR3 sequence (DNA): TGTGCCAGCAGCCAGCGCCTGAGGAGCTCCTACGAGCAGTACTTC.

This sequence joins TRBV4-2 and TRBJ2-1; 8 bases are a match to TRBD2. Per germline, CDR1 LGHNA and CDR2 YNFKEQ. Trimming at V came to 4 bases and at J to 1 base, leaving 12 bases not matched to a gene. The CDR3 is 18 residues long. CDR3 in amino acids: CASSPNGGGQRSYNEQFF. The CDR3 nucleotides read TGTGCCAGCAGCCCTAACGGGGGGGGGCAGAGATCCTACAATGAGCAGTTCTTC.